Below are 32 T cell receptor beta chains sequenced from a single sample in a study of shared clonotypes between healthy human individuals. Profiled with immunoSEQ multiplex PCR; TCRdb holds only in-frame clones, not every one. This sample has 550,000 to 800,000 clones, with around 91% found just once. Source material: memory CD8+ T cells from PBMCs. Described subset: CD45RO+ cells pooled with CCR7-negative TemRA cells. The source is a man between 18 and 35 years old in good health. Some clones in this sample may be carry-over from other donors' samples.

This rearrangement joins TRBV9 to TRBJ1-2; the match to TRBD1 covers 7 bases. Germline-derived CDR1 and CDR2 are SGDLS and YYNGEE. V lost 0 bases to trimming and J lost 4 bases; unmatched junction nucleotides: 3. The CDR3 has 14 amino acids. The chain's CDR3 is CASSVGGQVYGYTF. The CDR3 region has the DNA TGTGCCAGCAGCGTAGGAGGACAGGTCTATGGCTACACCTTC.

The rearrangement links TRBV27 to TRBJ2-1; the D call may be TRBD1 or TRBD2 (5 bases each). The CDR3 length is 15 residues. The V end lost 5 bases, the J end lost 5 bases, and 16 bases lay between the germline ends. In germline, CDR1 is MNHEY, CDR2 SMNVEV (reference sequence). DNA for the CDR3: TGTGCCAGCAGTCCTCGGGACCGAATAGACAATGAGCAGTTCTTC. Translated, it gives CASSPRDRIDNEQFF.

This chain connects TRBV6-5 to TRBJ2-2, with D unclear. The CDR3 consists of 16 residues. CDR1 MNHEY and CDR2 SVGAGI come from the germline V gene. V gave up 1 base and J gave up 4 bases, with 13 bases separating them. CDR3 protein: CASSYWSGFSTGELFF. The CDR3 DNA reads as TGTGCCAGCAGTTACTGGTCCGGGTTCTCCACCGGGGAGCTGTTTTTT.

The rearrangement links TRBV30 to TRBJ1-2; D gene ambiguous. Germline CDR1 reads GTSNPN; CDR2 reads SVGIG (reference sequence). V dropped 4 bases and J dropped 4 bases, with 13 bases sitting between them. CDR3 length: 13 residues. The CDR3 loop is CAWNTGPLYGYTF. The CDR3 DNA reads TGTGCCTGGAACACGGGCCCCCTCTATGGCTACACCTTC.

The CDR3 DNA reads as TGTGCCAGCAGTGAGGGAGGGGGAGGGGCCAACGTCCTGACTTTC. Its translation: CASSEGGGGANVLTF. The chain combines TRBV6-1 with TRBJ2-6; TRBD2 is a possible D gene (7 bases). V dropped 3 bases and J dropped 4 bases, with 10 bases sitting between them. The CDR3 sequence is 15 residues long. From germline, CDR1 is MNHNS and CDR2 SASEGT.

The rearrangement joins TRBV6-5 to TRBJ1-1; D is uncertain. V was cut by 0 bases and J by 3 bases, with 8 bases left in between. CDR1 MNHEY and CDR2 SVGAGI come from the germline V gene. The CDR3 length is 14 residues. This CDR3 reads CASSYSEAYTEAFF. The DNA for the CDR3 is TGTGCCAGCAGTTACTCGGAGGCGTACACTGAAGCTTTCTTT.

In DNA, the CDR3 is TGTGCCAGCAGCCCCGGAGCCGGACGAGCTACCTACGAGCAGTACTTC. Encoded protein: CASSPGAGRATYEQYF. This chain joins TRBV9 and TRBJ2-7; no firm D call. Per the germline V gene, CDR1 is SGDLS and CDR2 is YYNGEE. CDR3 length: 16 residues. V shed 4 bases and J shed 2 bases, with 19 bases lying between them. Using reference TRBV9 and TRBJ2-7 for the parts outside the CDR3, the full variable domain is DSGVTQTPKHLITATGQRVTLRCSPRSGDLSVYWYQQSLDQGLQFLIQYYNGEERAKGNILERFSAQQFPDLHSELNLSSLELGDSALYFCASSPGAGRATYEQYFGPGTRLTVT.

This chain uses TRBV7-8 with TRBJ2-2; no clear D. Between the trimmed V and J ends, which lost 5 bases and 5 bases, there was a span of 15 bases. CDR1 and CDR2 from the germline V gene are SGHVS and FQNEAQ. CDR3 length: 15 amino acids. The CDR3 is CASSGLVARTGELFF. Here the CDR3 DNA reads TGTGCCAGCAGCGGATTAGTTGCGAGAACCGGGGAGCTGTTTTTT.

The table lists this clone with a count of one. The rearrangement joins TRBV27 to TRBJ1-4, with D possibly being TRBD1 (5 bases). With 4 bases removed from V and 7 bases from J, the gap between germline ends came to 19 bases. The CDR3 sequence is 16 residues long. Germline loops: CDR1 MNHEY, CDR2 SMNVEV (reference sequence). CDR3 protein: CASSWGVRGRSEKLFF. CDR3 DNA: TGTGCCAGCAGTTGGGGTGTTCGGGGACGAAGTGAAAAACTGTTTTTT.

Here the CDR3 DNA reads TGTGCCAGCAGTGCCCGGGACAATAACTATGGCTACACCTTC. It encodes CASSARDNNYGYTF. The chain has TRBV27 and TRBJ1-2; maybe TRBD1 (6 bases). The germline V and J ends were trimmed by 5 bases and 1 base, with 11 bases remaining between them. From germline, CDR1 is MNHEY and CDR2 SMNVEV (reference sequence). There are 14 residues in the CDR3.

The chain has TRBV6-5 and TRBJ1-5; D perhaps matches TRBD1 (6 bases). The CDR3 is 14 amino acids. V was shortened by 6 bases and J by 6 bases, with 15 bases between the two germline ends. In germline, CDR1 is MNHEY, CDR2 SVGAGI. The CDR3 DNA reads as TGTGCCAGCAGATCCGGGGGGCCGGGTCAGCCCCAGCATTTT. It translates to CASRSGGPGQPQHF.

V usage is TRBV7-3 and J usage is TRBJ1-1; D not resolved. This CDR3 has 14 amino acids. CDR1 and CDR2 from the germline V gene are SGHTA and FQGTGA. Trimming left V 2 bases short and J 5 bases short, with 12 bases between. The CDR3 nucleotides read TGTGCCAGCAGCTTATTAGTCCGCGGGACTGAAGCTTTCTTT. This sequence encodes CASSLLVRGTEAFF.

The rearrangement links TRBV7-9 to TRBJ2-1; D is undetermined. V dropped 1 base and J dropped 4 bases, with 14 bases sitting between them. Germline-derived CDR1 and CDR2 are SEHNR and FQNEAQ (reference sequence). The CDR3 runs to 16 residues. CDR3 residues: CASSLVAGPLYNEQFF. In DNA, the CDR3 is TGTGCCAGCAGCTTAGTCGCCGGACCTCTTTACAATGAGCAGTTCTTC.

The V and J genes are TRBV15 and TRBJ1-2; D uncertain. Looked up from germline, CDR1 is LNHNV and CDR2 is YYDKDF (reference sequence). This CDR3 contains 13 residues. The germline V and J ends were trimmed by 0 bases and 7 bases, with 9 bases remaining between them. CDR3 DNA: TGTGCCACCAGCAGAGATCCTGCGGGTGGCTACACCTTC. Translated: CATSRDPAGGYTF.

V usage is TRBV30 and J usage is TRBJ2-7; TRBD1 aligns across 7 bases. J gave up 7 bases and V 2 bases, and 8 bases lay outside the gene matches. The germline V gene encodes CDR1 GTSNPN and CDR2 SVGIG (reference sequence). The CDR3 loop spans 13 amino acids. The CDR3 DNA follows: TGTGCCTGGAGTCAAGTAGGGGGCGAGGAGCAGTACTTC. Protein: CAWSQVGGEEQYF.

The J gene is TRBJ2-7, the V gene TRBV5-5; D is ambiguous. The CDR3 sequence is 15 residues long. Germline V gives CDR1 SGHKS, CDR2 YYEKEE (reference sequence). The V and J ends lost 1 base and 3 bases respectively, with 14 bases between them. The CDR3 protein is CASSLTPGPDYEQYF. The CDR3 nucleotides read TGTGCCAGCAGCTTGACTCCGGGCCCCGACTACGAGCAGTACTTC.

This chain uses TRBV27 with TRBJ1-5, with 7 positions matching TRBD1. The V segment lost 7 bases and the J segment 7 bases; nucleotides outside the gene matches: 7. The CDR3 spans 13 residues. Germline V lookup: CDR1 MNHEY, CDR2 SMNVEV (reference sequence). DNA for the CDR3: TGTGCCAGCAAAGGAGGGGGCCCGCAGCCCCAGCATTTT. This sequence encodes CASKGGGPQPQHF.

The chain has TRBV4-2 and TRBJ2-7, with TRBD2 matching 7 bases. The trim removed 4 bases at V and 6 bases at J, leaving 6 bases unmatched. Germline V CDR1 and CDR2: LGHNA, YNFKEQ. This CDR3 contains 13 residues. The CDR3 loop reads CASSLGLVTEQYF. CDR3 nucleotides: TGTGCCAGCAGCCTCGGACTAGTAACCGAGCAGTACTTC.

This clone was recorded a few times. The chain combines TRBV15 with TRBJ1-5, with D possibly matching TRBD1 (5 bases). The CDR3 sequence is 14 residues long. V was trimmed by 9 bases and J by 3 bases, leaving 15 bases between them. Germline CDR1 is LNHNV and CDR2 is YYDKDF (reference sequence). The CDR3 sequence: CATRGDGNNQPQHF. CDR3 sequence (DNA): TGTGCCACGAGAGGGGACGGGAACAATCAGCCCCAGCATTTT.

This clone was counted once. The chain combines TRBV27 with TRBJ2-7; 7 bases align to TRBD1. CDR3 length: 15 residues. J gave up 2 bases and V 7 bases, and 11 bases lay outside the gene matches. Germline CDR1 MNHEY, CDR2 SMNVEV (reference sequence). The DNA of the CDR3 is TGTGCCAGCACTTTGGGTCCGGGACAGACCTACGAGCAGTACTTC. Translating it yields CASTLGPGQTYEQYF.

With respect to this clone: Distinct nucleotide sequences in the sample also encode this CDR3. CDR3 coding DNA: TGTGCCAGCAGCGTAGGCCTAGCGGGAGGGAATGAGCAGTTCTTC. Its protein is CASSVGLAGGNEQFF. V usage is TRBV9 and J usage is TRBJ2-1, with 12 nucleotides matching TRBD2. CDR3 size: 15 residues. CDR1 and CDR2 from the germline V gene are SGDLS and YYNGEE. Trimming at V came to 0 bases and at J to 7 bases, leaving 2 bases not matched to a gene.

V and J are TRBV5-1 and TRBJ1-2; D remains unclear. There are 14 residues in the CDR3. The V end lost 0 bases, the J end lost 6 bases, and 12 bases lay between the germline ends. The V gene's germline CDR1 is SGHRS and CDR2 YFSETQ. The CDR3 DNA is TGCGCCAGCAGCTTGGTGGAGGGATTCAATGGCTACACCTTC. Encoded protein: CASSLVEGFNGYTF.

Here the CDR3 reads CASSQGLAGNEQYF. CDR3 DNA: TGTGCCAGCAGCCAAGGACTAGCGGGAAACGAGCAGTACTTC. The chain has TRBV4-2 and TRBJ2-7; TRBD2 agrees at 11 bases. Losses at the gene ends were 1 base for V and 5 bases for J; bases not matched to a gene: 1. Germline V CDR1 and CDR2: LGHNA, YNFKEQ. The CDR3 is 14 amino acids.

This chain joins TRBV28 and TRBJ2-7; 7 bases align to TRBD2. The CDR3 loop spans 14 amino acids. CDR1 is MDHEN and CDR2 is SYDVKM in the germline V gene. The trim removed 1 base at V and 9 bases at J, leaving 9 bases unmatched. CDR3 region: CASSLLRGSEVQYF. CDR3 nucleotides: TGTGCCAGCAGTTTATTACGCGGGAGTGAAGTGCAGTACTTC.

The V call is TRBV12-5, the J call TRBJ1-1, with TRBD1 as a possible D gene (6 bases). The germline V gene encodes CDR1 LGHNT and CDR2 FRNRAP. V lost 5 bases and J 5 bases, leaving 9 bases between the germline ends. The CDR3 loop spans 12 amino acids. The CDR3 DNA follows: TGTGCTAGTGGTCGGGGGACAACTGAAGCTTTCTTT. Its translation is CASGRGTTEAFF.

The chain couples TRBV28 to TRBJ1-4; D not certain. The CDR3 is 11 amino acids. Trimming took 10 bases from V and 8 from J, leaving 11 bases between them. Germline lookup yields CDR1 MDHEN and CDR2 SYDVKM. The CDR3 region has the DNA TGTGCCACGTCGGACGGAGAAAAACTGTTTTTT. This codes for CATSDGEKLFF.

The V and J genes are TRBV5-8 and TRBJ2-3; D possibly corresponds to TRBD2 (6 bases). Germline V gene sequence: CDR1 SGHTS, CDR2 YDEGEE. Trimming removed 0 bases from V and 3 bases from J, with 17 bases in between. This CDR3 has 17 amino acids. CDR3 sequence (DNA): TGTGCCAGCAGCTTGGAATTTCGGGAGTTTGGGACAGATACGCAGTATTTT. This codes for CASSLEFREFGTDTQYF.

The gene calls are TRBV7-2 and TRBJ2-7, with D perhaps matching TRBD2 (6 bases). There are 15 residues in the CDR3. V lost 5 bases, J lost 3 bases, and 17 bases lay in between. Germline CDR1 SGHTA, CDR2 FQGNSA. The CDR3 bases are TGTGCCAGCAGCCCACGGGGGACCCATCTCTACGAGCAGTACTTC. It is translated as CASSPRGTHLYEQYF.

This sequence joins TRBV2 and TRBJ2-5; no reliable D call. Germline loops: CDR1 SNHLY, CDR2 FYNNEI. The CDR3 is 14 amino acids. The ends were cut back, 9 bases at V and 1 base at J, with 15 bases in the middle. CDR3: CASGFGVSQETQYF. The CDR3 DNA is TGTGCCAGTGGGTTCGGTGTGAGCCAAGAGACCCAGTACTTC.

The CDR3, as DNA: TGTGCCAGTAGTTTAGCGGGAGACTCCTACAATGAGCAGTTCTTC. Translating it yields CASSLAGDSYNEQFF. This chain links TRBV19 with TRBJ2-1; 9 nucleotides agree with TRBD2. Germline V CDR1 and CDR2: LNHDA, SQIVND (reference sequence). The CDR3 is 15 residues long. J was trimmed by 0 bases and V by 5 bases; bases with no gene match: 2.

J is TRBJ2-3 and V is TRBV7-9, with D perhaps matching TRBD2 (6 bases). V was pared by 5 bases and J by 2 bases, with 14 bases between. CDR1 and CDR2 (germline): SEHNR, FQNEAQ (reference sequence). This CDR3 comprises 15 residues. CDR3 nucleotides: TGTGCCAGCAGCCGACTAGTATTGGCCACAGATACGCAGTATTTT. Amino acids: CASSRLVLATDTQYF.

The chain joins TRBV5-4 to TRBJ1-2; D unclear. CDR1 is SGHNT and CDR2 is YYREEE in the germline V gene (reference sequence). The V end lost 4 bases, the J end lost 7 bases, and 14 bases lay between the germline ends. This CDR3 contains 13 residues. DNA for the CDR3: TGTGCCAGCAGCCCCAACAGAATTCTTGGCTACACCTTC. It codes for CASSPNRILGYTF.